These 3 T cell receptor beta chains were sequenced from one sample in a study of shared clonotypes between healthy human individuals. Data came from immunoSEQ multiplex PCR; TCRdb stores just in-frame clones and leaves some out. The table lists around 2.3 million clones, approximately 94% of them singletons, with less than 0.15% in the top ten. Sequenced material: naive CD4+ T cells sorted from blood. Specified subset: CD45RA+ positively selected. The receptors here all came from a man aged 18 to 29 in good health.

The CDR3 DNA sequence: TGCGCCAGCAGCTCCGGAGCCCAAGGGGAAGCTTTCTTT. Protein: CASSSGAQGEAFF. The chain combines TRBV5-1 with TRBJ1-1; D gene ambiguous. Germline V CDR1 and CDR2: SGHRS, YFSETQ. There are 13 residues in the CDR3. With 3 bases removed from V and 8 bases from J, the gap between germline ends came to 14 bases. The variable domain in full, completed from reference TRBV5-1 and TRBJ1-1, reads KAGVTQTPRYLIKTRGQQVTLSCSPISGHRSVSWYQQTPGQGLQFLFEYFSETQRNKGNFPGRFSGRQFSNSRSEMNVSTLELGDSALYLCASSSGAQGEAFFGQGTRLTVV.

The chain has TRBV28 and TRBJ1-2, with 9 bases that match TRBD1. Losses at the gene ends were 4 bases for V and 6 bases for J; bases not matched to a gene: 12. The CDR3 spans 16 residues. Germline-derived CDR1 and CDR2 are MDHEN and SYDVKM. The chain's CDR3 is CASSWGQGRLGDGYTF. In DNA form, the CDR3 reads TGTGCCAGCAGTTGGGGACAGGGTCGACTGGGGGATGGCTACACCTTC.

This clone was counted once. The rearrangement links TRBV11-2 to TRBJ2-2; 10 bases fit TRBD2. This CDR3 has 17 amino acids. V was pared by 0 bases and J by 5 bases, with 6 bases of the junction left unmatched. The germline gives CDR1 SGHAT, CDR2 FQNNGV. The CDR3: CASSLEPSGSVTGELFF. CDR3 in DNA: TGTGCCAGCAGCTTAGAGCCTAGCGGGAGTGTAACCGGGGAGCTGTTTTTT. Full variable domain (missing parts from reference TRBV11-2 and TRBJ2-2): EAGVAQSPRYKIIEKRQSVAFWCNPISGHATLYWYQQILGQGPKLLIQFQNNGVVDDSQLPKDRFSAERLKGVDSTLKIQPAKLEDSAVYLCASSLEPSGSVTGELFFGEGSRLTVL.